The TCR beta chain described here comes from a study of CD8+CD57+ T cells in acquired aplastic anemia. Notes on the study in general: CD8+ Simpson's diversity did not differ significantly between patients and controls. Patients shared around 31 CD8+ CDR3 sequences with controls.

It was genomic DNA that served as the template for profiling TCR beta VDJ and CDR3. One entry per CDR3 protein, called by TCRdb with MiXCR from the reads. Counted here are 150,000 to 160,000 distinct CDR3 sequences, 52% occurring once; the ten biggest clones make up approximately 12%. A word on this clonotype: Its antigen is not identified. Mismatch with germline at one junction end may stem from a read error.

From germline, CDR1 is SGHNT and CDR2 YENEEA. The CDR3 totals 15 residues. All sequencing subjects had displayed CD8+CD57+ cell expansion on flow cytometry. Each patient carried a diagnosis of severe acquired aplastic anemia. Sequencing was carried out using sorted CD4+, CD8+, or CD8+CD57+ T cells (not recorded which) from PBMCs. The chain is built from TRBV11-3 and TRBJ2-7; 9 positions match TRBD1. The receptor comes from a human donor with aplastic anemia. The CDR3 sequence is CAGSFSGQGFNEQYF. The CDR3 bases are TGTGCCGGCAGCTTCTCGGGACAGGGCTTTAACGAGCAGTACTTC.